This TCR beta chain was documented in a study of regulatory T cells in long-lasting Graves disease. Sample time point: persistent/refractory GD, antithyroid drugs over 5 years with positive TRAb. PBMC-derived RNA was used for the TCR library. V was cut by 6 bases and J by 4 bases, with 13 bases left in between. Germline V lookup: CDR1 LGHDT, CDR2 YNNKEL (reference sequence). This CDR3 region has 13 residues. Arm-PCR of CDR3 regions and iRepertoire HTBI primers were used to build TCR beta libraries. TCRdb called the multiplex PCR reads again in MiXCR, with one record for every CDR3 protein. The repertoire holds 350,000 to 450,000 distinct CDR3 sequences, with roughly 20% as singletons.

This receptor was identified in a woman in her 40s with Graves disease. The sample in question was peripheral blood mononuclear cells (PBMCs), obtained when the disease was refractory, from a patient treated with antithyroid drugs. The chain links TRBV3-1 to TRBJ2-7, with D unresolved. The CDR3: CASSPALLYEQYF. The DNA for the CDR3 is TGTGCCAGCAGTCCTGCCCTACTGTACGAGCAGTACTTC.